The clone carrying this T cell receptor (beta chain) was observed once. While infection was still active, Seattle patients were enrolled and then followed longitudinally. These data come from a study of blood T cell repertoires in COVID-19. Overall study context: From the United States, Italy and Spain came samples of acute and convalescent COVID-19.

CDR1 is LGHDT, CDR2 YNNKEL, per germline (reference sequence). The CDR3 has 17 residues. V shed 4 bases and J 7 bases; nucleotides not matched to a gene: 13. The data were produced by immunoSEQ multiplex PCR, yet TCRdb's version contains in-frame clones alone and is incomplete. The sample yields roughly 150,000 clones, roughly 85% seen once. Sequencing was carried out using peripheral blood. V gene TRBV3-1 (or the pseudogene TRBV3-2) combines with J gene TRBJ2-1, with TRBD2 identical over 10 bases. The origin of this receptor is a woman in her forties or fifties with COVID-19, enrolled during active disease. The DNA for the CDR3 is TGTGCCAGCAGCCGGTTGACACAGCGGGGGGGCAGAAATGAGCAGTTCTTC. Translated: CASSRLTQRGGRNEQFF.